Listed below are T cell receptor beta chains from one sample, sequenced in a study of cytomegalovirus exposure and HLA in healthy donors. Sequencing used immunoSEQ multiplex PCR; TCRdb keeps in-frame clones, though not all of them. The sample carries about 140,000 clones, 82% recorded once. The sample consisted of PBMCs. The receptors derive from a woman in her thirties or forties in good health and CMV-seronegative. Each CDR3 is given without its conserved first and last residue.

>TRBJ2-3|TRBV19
ASTQGQGVGTDTQY
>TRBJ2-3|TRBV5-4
ASSLTPLARNGQY
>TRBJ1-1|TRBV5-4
ASNNPGTEAF
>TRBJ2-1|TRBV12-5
ASGWGLAGGLNEQF
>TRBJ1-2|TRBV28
ASSSTGSAYSGYGYT
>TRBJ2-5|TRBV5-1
ASSLRSAEETQY
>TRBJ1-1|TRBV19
ASKAAWSTEAF
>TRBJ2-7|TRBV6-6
ASAGISGRYEQY
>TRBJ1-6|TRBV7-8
ASSFPQTGGGSPLH
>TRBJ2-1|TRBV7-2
ASSDPGQGMEQF
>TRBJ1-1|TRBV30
AWSKTGVGTEAF
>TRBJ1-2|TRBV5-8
ASSLAGWEYGYT
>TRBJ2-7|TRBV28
ASSTGQRYEQY
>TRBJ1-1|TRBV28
ASGASNTEAF